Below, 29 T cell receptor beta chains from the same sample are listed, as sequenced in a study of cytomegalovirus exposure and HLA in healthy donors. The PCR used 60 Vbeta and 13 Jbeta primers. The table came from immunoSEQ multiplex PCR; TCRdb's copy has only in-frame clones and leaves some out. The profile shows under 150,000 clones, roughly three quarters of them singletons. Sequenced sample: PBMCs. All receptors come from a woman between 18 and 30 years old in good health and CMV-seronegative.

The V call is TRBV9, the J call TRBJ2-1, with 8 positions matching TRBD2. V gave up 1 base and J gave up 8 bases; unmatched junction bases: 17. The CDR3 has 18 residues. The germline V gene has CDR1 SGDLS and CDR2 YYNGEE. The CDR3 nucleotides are TGTGCCAGCAGCGTACCTTCGGGACTAGGATGGGGCGGGGATGAGCAGTTCTTC. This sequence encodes CASSVPSGLGWGGDEQFF.

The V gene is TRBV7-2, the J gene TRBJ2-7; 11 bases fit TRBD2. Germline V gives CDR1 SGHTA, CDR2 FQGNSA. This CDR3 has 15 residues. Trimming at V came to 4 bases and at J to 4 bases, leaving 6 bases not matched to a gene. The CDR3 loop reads CASSSPASGRYEQYF. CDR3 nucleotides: TGTGCCAGCAGCTCCCCGGCTAGCGGGAGGTACGAGCAGTACTTC. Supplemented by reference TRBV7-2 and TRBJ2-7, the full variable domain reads GAGVSQSPSNKVTEKGKDVELRCDPISGHTALYWYRQSLGQGLEFLIYFQGNSAPDKSGLPSDRFSAERTGGSVSTLTIQRTQQEDSAVYLCASSSPASGRYEQYFGPGTRLTVT.

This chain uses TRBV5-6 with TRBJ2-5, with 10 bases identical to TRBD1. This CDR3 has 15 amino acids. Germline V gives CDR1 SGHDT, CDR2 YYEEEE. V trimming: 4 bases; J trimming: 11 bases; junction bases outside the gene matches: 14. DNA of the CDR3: TGTGCCAGCAGCCAAATACGGGACAGGGGTTCTAAGCAGTACTTC. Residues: CASSQIRDRGSKQYF.

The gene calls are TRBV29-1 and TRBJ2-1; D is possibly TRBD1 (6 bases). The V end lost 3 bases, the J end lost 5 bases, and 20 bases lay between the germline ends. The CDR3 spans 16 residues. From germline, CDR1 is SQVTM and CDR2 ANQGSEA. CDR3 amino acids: CSVEAGRGPEHNEQFF. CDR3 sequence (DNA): TGCAGCGTTGAGGCTGGCAGGGGTCCCGAACACAATGAGCAGTTCTTC.

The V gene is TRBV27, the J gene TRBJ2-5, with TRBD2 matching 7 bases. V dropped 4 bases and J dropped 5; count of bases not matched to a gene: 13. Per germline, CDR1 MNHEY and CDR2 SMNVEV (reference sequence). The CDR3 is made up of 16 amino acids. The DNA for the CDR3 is TGTGCCAGCAGTTGGGGAGGGCGCGGTCGAAGGGAGACCCAGTACTTC. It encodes CASSWGGRGRRETQYF.

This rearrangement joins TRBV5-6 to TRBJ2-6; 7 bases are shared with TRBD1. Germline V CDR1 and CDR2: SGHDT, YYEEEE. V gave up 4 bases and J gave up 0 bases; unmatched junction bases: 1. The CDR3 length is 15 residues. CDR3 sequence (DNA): TGTGCCAGCAGCCGACAGGGCTCTGGGGCCAACGTCCTGACTTTC. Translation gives CASSRQGSGANVLTF.

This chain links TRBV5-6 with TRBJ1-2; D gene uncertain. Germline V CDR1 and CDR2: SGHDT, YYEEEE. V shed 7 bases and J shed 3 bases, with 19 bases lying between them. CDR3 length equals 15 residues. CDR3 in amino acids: CASAPLDGLYYGYTF. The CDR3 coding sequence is TGTGCCAGCGCTCCCCTGGACGGACTTTACTATGGCTACACCTTC.

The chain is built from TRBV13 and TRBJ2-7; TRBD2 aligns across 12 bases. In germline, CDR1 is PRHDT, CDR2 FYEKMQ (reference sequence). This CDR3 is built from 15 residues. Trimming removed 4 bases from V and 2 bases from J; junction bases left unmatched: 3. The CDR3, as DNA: TGTGCCAGCAGCTCTAGCGGGAGGGCCCCCTACGAGCAGTACTTC. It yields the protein CASSSSGRAPYEQYF.

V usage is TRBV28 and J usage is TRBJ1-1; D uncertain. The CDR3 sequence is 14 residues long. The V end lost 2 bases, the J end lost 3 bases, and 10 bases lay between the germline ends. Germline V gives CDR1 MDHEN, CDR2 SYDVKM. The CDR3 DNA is TGTGCCAGCAGTTTAGACTTCTTATACACTGAAGCTTTCTTT. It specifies CASSLDFLYTEAFF.

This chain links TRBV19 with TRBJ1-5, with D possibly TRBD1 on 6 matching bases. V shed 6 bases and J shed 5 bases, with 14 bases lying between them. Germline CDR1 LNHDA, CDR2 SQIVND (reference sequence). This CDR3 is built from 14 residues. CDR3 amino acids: CASSPLRTDQPQHF. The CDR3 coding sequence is TGTGCCAGTAGCCCACTTCGGACAGATCAGCCCCAGCATTTT.

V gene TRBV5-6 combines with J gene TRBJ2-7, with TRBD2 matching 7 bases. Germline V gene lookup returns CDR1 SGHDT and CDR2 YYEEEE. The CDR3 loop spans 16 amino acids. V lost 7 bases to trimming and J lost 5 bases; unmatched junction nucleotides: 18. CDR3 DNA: TGTGCCAGCCGGGCCCCAGGTGGCGGGAGATACCACGAGCAGTACTTC. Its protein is CASRAPGGGRYHEQYF. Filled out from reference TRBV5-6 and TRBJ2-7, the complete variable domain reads DAGVTQSPTHLIKTRGQQVTLRCSPKSGHDTVSWYQQALGQGPQFIFQYYEEEERQRGNFPDRFSGHQFPNYSSELNVNALLLGDSALYLCASRAPGGGRYHEQYFGPGTRLTVT.

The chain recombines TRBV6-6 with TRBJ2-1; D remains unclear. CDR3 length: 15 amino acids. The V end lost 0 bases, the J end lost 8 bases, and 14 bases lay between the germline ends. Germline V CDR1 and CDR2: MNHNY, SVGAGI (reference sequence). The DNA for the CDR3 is TGTGCCAGCAGTTACTCGCCTAGTCGACTTGATGAGCAGTTCTTC. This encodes CASSYSPSRLDEQFF.

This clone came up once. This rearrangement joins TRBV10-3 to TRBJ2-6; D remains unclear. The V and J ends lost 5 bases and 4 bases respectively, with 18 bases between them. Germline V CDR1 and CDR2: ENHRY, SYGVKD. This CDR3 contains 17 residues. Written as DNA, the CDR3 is TGTGCCATCAGTCATGGGCCAGTCTACGACGGGGCCAACGTCCTGACTTTC. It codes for CAISHGPVYDGANVLTF.

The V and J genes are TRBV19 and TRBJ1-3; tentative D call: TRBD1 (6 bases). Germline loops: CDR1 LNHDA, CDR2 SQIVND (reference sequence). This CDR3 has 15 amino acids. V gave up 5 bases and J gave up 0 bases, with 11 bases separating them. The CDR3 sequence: CASSPGQNSGNTIYF. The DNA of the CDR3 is TGTGCCAGTAGTCCCGGACAGAACTCTGGAAACACCATATATTTT.

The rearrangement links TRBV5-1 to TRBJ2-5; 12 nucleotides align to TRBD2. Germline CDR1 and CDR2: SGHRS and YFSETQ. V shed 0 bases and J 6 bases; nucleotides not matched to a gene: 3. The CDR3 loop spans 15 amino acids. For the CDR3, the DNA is TGCGCCAGCAGCTTGGGGACTAGCGGGAAAAAGACCCAGTACTTC. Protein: CASSLGTSGKKTQYF.

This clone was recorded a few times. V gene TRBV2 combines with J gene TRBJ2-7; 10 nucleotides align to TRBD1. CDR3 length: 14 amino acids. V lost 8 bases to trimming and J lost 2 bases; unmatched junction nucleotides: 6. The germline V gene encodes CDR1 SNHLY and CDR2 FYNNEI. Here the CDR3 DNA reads TGTGCCAGCGACAGGGGGCCTGCCGCCTACGAGCAGTACTTC. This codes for CASDRGPAAYEQYF.

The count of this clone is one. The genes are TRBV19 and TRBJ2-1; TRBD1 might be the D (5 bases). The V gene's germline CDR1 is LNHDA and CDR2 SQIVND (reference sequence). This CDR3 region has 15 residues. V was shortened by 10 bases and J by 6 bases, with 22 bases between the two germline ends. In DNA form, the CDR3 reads TGTGCCACCTCCTTTTCGGCCAGGGAAATCAATGAGCAGTTCTTC. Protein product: CATSFSAREINEQFF. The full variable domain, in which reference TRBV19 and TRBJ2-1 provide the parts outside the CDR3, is DGGITQSPKYLFRKEGQNVTLSCEQNLNHDAMYWYRQDPGQGLRLIYYSQIVNDFQKGDIAEGYSVSREKKESFPLTVTSAQKNPTAFYLCATSFSAREINEQFFGPGTRLTVL.

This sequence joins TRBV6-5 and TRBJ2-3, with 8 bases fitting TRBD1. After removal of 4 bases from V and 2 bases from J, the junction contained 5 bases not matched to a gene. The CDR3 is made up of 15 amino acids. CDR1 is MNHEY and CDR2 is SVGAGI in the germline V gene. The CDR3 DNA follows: TGTGCCAGCAGTTCTGGACAGGGAAACACAGATACGCAGTATTTT. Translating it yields CASSSGQGNTDTQYF.

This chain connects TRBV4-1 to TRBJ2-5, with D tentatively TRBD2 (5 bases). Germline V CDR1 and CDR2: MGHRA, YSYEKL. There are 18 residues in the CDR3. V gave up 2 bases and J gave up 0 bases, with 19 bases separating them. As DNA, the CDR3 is TGCGCCAGCAGCCAATGGGCAGACGAGGGAATGTACCAAGAGACCCAGTACTTC. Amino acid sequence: CASSQWADEGMYQETQYF.

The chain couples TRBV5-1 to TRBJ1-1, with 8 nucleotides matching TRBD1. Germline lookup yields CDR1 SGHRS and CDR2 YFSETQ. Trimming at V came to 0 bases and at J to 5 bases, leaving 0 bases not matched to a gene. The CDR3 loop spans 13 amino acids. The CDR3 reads CASSLDRGTEAFF. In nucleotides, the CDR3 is TGCGCCAGCAGCTTGGACAGGGGGACTGAAGCTTTCTTT. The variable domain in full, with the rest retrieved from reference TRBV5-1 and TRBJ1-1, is KAGVTQTPRYLIKTRGQQVTLSCSPISGHRSVSWYQQTPGQGLQFLFEYFSETQRNKGNFPGRFSGRQFSNSRSEMNVSTLELGDSALYLCASSLDRGTEAFFGQGTRLTVV.

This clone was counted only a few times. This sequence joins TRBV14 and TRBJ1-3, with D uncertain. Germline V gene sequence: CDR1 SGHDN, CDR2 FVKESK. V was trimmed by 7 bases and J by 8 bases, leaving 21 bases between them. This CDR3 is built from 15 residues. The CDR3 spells CASKSSTTALDTIYF. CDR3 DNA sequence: TGTGCCAGCAAGTCGTCAACAACAGCACTGGACACCATATATTTT.

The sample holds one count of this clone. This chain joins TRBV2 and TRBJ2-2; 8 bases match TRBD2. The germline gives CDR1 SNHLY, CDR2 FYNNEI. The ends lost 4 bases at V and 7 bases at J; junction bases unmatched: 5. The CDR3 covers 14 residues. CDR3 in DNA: TGTGCCAGCAGTGCAAGCGGGAGTGGCGGGGAGCTGTTTTTT. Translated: CASSASGSGGELFF.

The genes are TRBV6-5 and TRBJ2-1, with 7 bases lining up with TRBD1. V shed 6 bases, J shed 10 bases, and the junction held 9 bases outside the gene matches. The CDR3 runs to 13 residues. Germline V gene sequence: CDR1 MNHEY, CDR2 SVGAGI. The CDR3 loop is CASRVTGVEEQFF. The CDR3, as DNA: TGTGCCAGCAGAGTCACAGGGGTAGAAGAGCAGTTCTTC.

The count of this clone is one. CDR3 bases: TGCAGCGTCCCCGCGGCGGGAGTCACAGATACGCAGTATTTT. Translation gives CSVPAAGVTDTQYF. J is TRBJ2-3 and V is TRBV29-1; TRBD2 matches 7 bases. Germline CDR1 reads SQVTM; CDR2 reads ANQGSEA. V trimming: 6 bases; J trimming: 2 bases; junction bases outside the gene matches: 8. The CDR3 has 14 residues.

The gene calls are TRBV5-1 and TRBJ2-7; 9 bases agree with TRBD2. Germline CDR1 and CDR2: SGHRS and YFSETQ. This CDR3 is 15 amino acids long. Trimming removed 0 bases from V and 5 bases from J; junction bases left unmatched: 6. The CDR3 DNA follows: TGCGCCAGCAGCTTGGACGGGACTAGCCCGAACGAGCAGTACTTC. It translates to CASSLDGTSPNEQYF.

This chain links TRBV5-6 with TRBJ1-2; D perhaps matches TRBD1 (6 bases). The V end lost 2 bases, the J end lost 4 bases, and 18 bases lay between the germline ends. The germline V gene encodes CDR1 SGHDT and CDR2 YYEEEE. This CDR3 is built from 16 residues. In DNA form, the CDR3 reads TGTGCCAGCAGCTTAGGGGGTATAAGCAGCGGCTATGGCTACACCTTC. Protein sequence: CASSLGGISSGYGYTF.

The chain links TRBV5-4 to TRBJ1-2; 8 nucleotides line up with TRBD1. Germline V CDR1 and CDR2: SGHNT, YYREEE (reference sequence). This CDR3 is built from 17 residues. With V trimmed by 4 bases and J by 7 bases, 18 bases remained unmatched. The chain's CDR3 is CASSDARSGQGRGGYTF. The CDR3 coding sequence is TGTGCCAGCAGCGACGCTAGGTCAGGACAGGGTCGCGGTGGCTACACCTTC.

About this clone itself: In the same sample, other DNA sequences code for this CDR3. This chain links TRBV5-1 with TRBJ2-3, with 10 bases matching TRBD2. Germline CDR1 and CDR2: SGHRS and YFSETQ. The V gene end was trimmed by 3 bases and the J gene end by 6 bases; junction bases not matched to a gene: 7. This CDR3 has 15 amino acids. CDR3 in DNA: TGCGCCAGCAGCTCCAGCGGGAGGGCCGGGGATACGCAGTATTTT. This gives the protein CASSSSGRAGDTQYF.

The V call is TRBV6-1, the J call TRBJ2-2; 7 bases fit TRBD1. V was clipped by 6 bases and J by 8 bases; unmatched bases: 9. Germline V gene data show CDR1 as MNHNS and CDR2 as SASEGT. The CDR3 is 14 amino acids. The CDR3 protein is CASRVSGTAGELFF. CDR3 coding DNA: TGTGCCAGCAGGGTATCCGGGACAGCGGGGGAGCTGTTTTTT.